Each of the 28 T cell receptor beta chains below was sequenced from the same sample in a study of blood T cells in healthy people across ages. Through a sample-barcoded 5' primer and a J-beta primer mix, a second PCR was run for 7 to 11 cycles. TCRdb used MiXCR to reprocess the 5' RACE reads, holding one entry per CDR3 protein. The data hold about 1.5 million distinct CDR3 sequences, with approximately 39% observed a single time. What was sequenced was blood. The receptor set was obtained from a woman between 18 and 29 years old in good health.

This clonotype was picked up a small number of times. The chain couples TRBV29-1 to TRBJ1-2; 8 bases match TRBD1. CDR1 SQVTM and CDR2 ANQGSEA come from the germline V gene. J lost 0 bases, V lost 4 bases, and 13 bases had no gene match. CDR3 size: 17 residues. CDR3 in amino acids: CSVGPRQGNPANYGYTF. The CDR3 region has the DNA TGCAGCGTTGGCCCACGACAGGGGAATCCCGCTAACTATGGCTACACCTTC.

The rearrangement links TRBV4-1 to TRBJ2-2, with TRBD1 matching 7 bases. CDR3 length: 16 amino acids. In germline, CDR1 is MGHRA, CDR2 YSYEKL. V was clipped by 2 bases and J by 6 bases; unmatched bases: 9. This CDR3 reads CASSQLVTGAPGELFF. The CDR3 DNA is TGCGCCAGCAGCCAATTGGTTACAGGGGCGCCCGGGGAGCTGTTTTTT.

The chain carries TRBV12-3 or TRBV12-4 and TRBJ1-1; D gene uncertain. This CDR3 has 14 residues. V was clipped by 5 bases and J by 5 bases, with 15 bases between them. The chain's CDR3 is CASSVERVWTEAFF. The CDR3 DNA reads TGTGCCAGCAGTGTAGAAAGGGTATGGACTGAAGCTTTCTTT.

This CDR3 is CASSLRMRGNTIYF. In nucleotides, the CDR3 is TGTGCCAGCAGCTTAAGGATGAGGGGAAACACCATATATTTT. The chain links TRBV11-2 to TRBJ1-3; D gene unclear. Germline loops: CDR1 SGHAT, CDR2 FQNNGV. Trimming left V 2 bases short and J 4 bases short, with 9 bases between. The CDR3 totals 14 residues.

The chain uses TRBV11-1 and TRBJ1-2; 7 nucleotides align to TRBD1. CDR3 length equals 12 residues. Losses at the gene ends were 5 bases for V and 9 bases for J; bases not matched to a gene: 6. Germline CDR1 SGHAT, CDR2 FQDESV (reference sequence). CDR3 sequence reads: CASSTDRDSYTF. CDR3 DNA: TGTGCCAGCAGCACAGACAGGGATAGCTACACCTTC.

This clonotype was recorded a few times. The chain recombines TRBV20-1 with TRBJ2-7, with D possibly TRBD1 on 6 matching bases. Trimming pared 5 bases from V and 2 bases from J, leaving 13 bases between. The CDR3 has 13 amino acids. CDR1 and CDR2 (germline): DFQATT, SNEGSKA (reference sequence). This chain's CDR3 is CSAVQGSAYEQYF. The CDR3 nucleotides are TGCAGTGCTGTTCAGGGGTCAGCCTACGAGCAGTACTTC.

V gene TRBV9 combines with J gene TRBJ2-3; D is undetermined. Deletions cut 4 bases from V and 0 bases from J, with 9 bases between. The V gene's germline CDR1 is SGDLS and CDR2 YYNGEE. This CDR3 spans 14 amino acids. The DNA of the CDR3 is TGTGCCAGCAGCCGCACCCCTAGCACAGATACGCAGTATTTT. Protein: CASSRTPSTDTQYF.

V usage is TRBV7-2 and J usage is TRBJ1-2; 9 nucleotides match TRBD1. The V gene end was trimmed by 10 bases and the J gene end by 8 bases; junction bases not matched to a gene: 5. The CDR3 length is 11 residues. Per germline, CDR1 SGHTA and CDR2 FQGNSA. The CDR3 protein is CAISDRGGYTF. CDR3 nucleotides: TGTGCCATCAGTGACAGGGGGGGCTACACCTTC.

This clonotype was counted between two and nine times. This chain connects TRBV28 to TRBJ2-3; D gene unclear. Germline CDR1 is MDHEN and CDR2 is SYDVKM. Trimming shortened V by 5 bases and J by 8 bases, and 17 bases separated the two germline ends. The length of the CDR3 is 14 residues. The CDR3 region has the DNA TGTGCCAGCAGTCCCCGTCCCACTCCGGCTACGCAGTATTTT. Translated: CASSPRPTPATQYF.

This clonotype was picked up a small number of times. The chain links TRBV9 to TRBJ1-2; no clear D gene. The V end was cut by 0 bases, the J end by 4 bases, with 16 bases between. The CDR3 spans 16 residues. The germline V gene has CDR1 SGDLS and CDR2 YYNGEE. CDR3 region: CASSVEEAPFFYGYTF. CDR3 sequence (DNA): TGTGCCAGCAGCGTAGAGGAGGCCCCATTCTTCTATGGCTACACCTTC.

The chain joins TRBV6-6 to TRBJ2-3; 12 nucleotides match TRBD2. The CDR3 has 16 residues. Germline CDR1 is MNHNY and CDR2 is SVGAGI (reference sequence). V lost 2 bases, J lost 7 bases, and 7 bases stayed unmatched. The CDR3 is CASSYQTSGSMNTQYF. CDR3 nucleotide sequence: TGTGCCAGCAGTTACCAGACTAGCGGGAGTATGAATACGCAGTATTTT.

In its sample, this clonotype was seen many times. The DNA of the CDR3 is TGTGCCAGCAGTTACTCGGTGACAGGGGGCTATGGCTACACCTTC. This codes for CASSYSVTGGYGYTF. The chain carries TRBV6-5 and TRBJ1-2; TRBD1 matches 9 bases. The V segment lost 0 bases and the J segment 4 bases; nucleotides outside the gene matches: 3. The germline gives CDR1 MNHEY, CDR2 SVGAGI. The CDR3 has 15 residues.

The chain employs TRBV18 and TRBJ2-1; D is undetermined. The germline gives CDR1 KGHSH, CDR2 LQKENI. Trimming took 3 bases from V and 3 from J, leaving 9 bases between them. The CDR3 has 14 amino acids. CDR3 protein: CASSPSAVYNEQFF. In DNA, the CDR3 is TGTGCCAGCTCACCGAGCGCTGTCTACAATGAGCAGTTCTTC.

The chain has TRBV10-3 and TRBJ2-3; D is possibly TRBD1 (5 bases). CDR1 ENHRY and CDR2 SYGVKD come from the germline V gene. The CDR3 has 14 amino acids. V lost 7 bases and J lost 3, with 14 bases in between. The CDR3 DNA is TGTGCCATCACGGAGCCAGGGAAAACAGATACGCAGTATTTT. Amino acid sequence: CAITEPGKTDTQYF.

The V call is TRBV29-1, the J call TRBJ2-5, with D maybe TRBD1 (6 bases). The DNA end favors TRBJ2-7, so the J call may be wrong. Germline-derived CDR1 and CDR2 are SQVTM and ANQGSEA. The CDR3 loop spans 14 amino acids. CDR3 coding DNA: TGCAGCGTTGAAGACCCAGGGGAAGGATACGAGCAGTACTTC. This translates into CSVEDPGEGYEQYF.

The rearrangement uses TRBV27 and TRBJ2-1; 10 nucleotides match TRBD2. The germline CDR1 and CDR2 sequences are MNHEY and SMNVEV (reference sequence). Trimming took 6 bases from V and 9 from J; bases not matched to a gene: 14. The length of the CDR3 is 16 residues. As DNA, the CDR3 is TGTGCCAGCAGCCCTCTCCCGAGCGGGGGGGTAGGTGAGCAGTTCTTC. Encoded protein: CASSPLPSGGVGEQFF.

This clonotype came up a few times. The chain has TRBV12-3 or TRBV12-4 and TRBJ2-7, with 7 nucleotides matching TRBD2. After removal of 3 bases from V and 4 bases from J, the junction contained 12 bases not matched to a gene. The CDR3 sequence is 16 residues long. The CDR3 region is CASSFKAGLPVYEQYF. In DNA form, the CDR3 reads TGTGCCAGCAGTTTTAAGGCGGGACTACCAGTTTACGAGCAGTACTTC.

V usage is TRBV7-6 and J usage is TRBJ2-1; maybe TRBD2 (6 bases). The germline V and J ends were trimmed by 6 bases and 0 bases, with 18 bases remaining between them. Germline CDR1 SGHVS, CDR2 FNYEAQ. The CDR3 loop spans 17 amino acids. CDR3 residues: CASSPGRSGSSYNEQFF. In DNA form, the CDR3 reads TGTGCCAGCAGTCCAGGGAGGAGCGGGTCCTCCTACAATGAGCAGTTCTTC.

CDR3: CASSPGGPGYTF. CDR3 DNA sequence: TGTGCCAGCAGTCCAGGTGGGCCTGGCTACACCTTC. This chain connects TRBV12-3 or TRBV12-4 to TRBJ1-2, with unresolved D. Trimming removed 5 bases from V and 7 bases from J, with 11 bases in between. This CDR3 has 12 residues.

This chain joins TRBV7-9 and TRBJ1-2, with D tentatively TRBD1 (5 bases). The CDR3 has 14 residues. The germline CDR1 and CDR2 sequences are SEHNR and FQNEAQ (reference sequence). Trimming left V 2 bases short and J 6 bases short, with 13 bases between. CDR3 sequence: CASSLRPGPDGYTF. CDR3 in DNA: TGTGCCAGCAGCTTAAGGCCAGGGCCTGATGGCTACACCTTC.

The chain recombines TRBV20-1 with TRBJ2-7; 7 bases are shared with TRBD2. The CDR3 covers 14 residues. J lost 7 bases, V lost 2 bases, and 11 bases had no gene match. Germline CDR1 is DFQATT and CDR2 is SNEGSKA (reference sequence). The CDR3 nucleotides are TGCAGTGCTAGAAGTGCGGGAGCTTACAATGAGCAGTACTTC. Protein: CSARSAGAYNEQYF.

CDR3 nucleotides: TGTGCCAGCACCCAATTAGGAGACAGCTCATACGAGCAGTACTTC. Its protein is CASTQLGDSSYEQYF. The chain recombines TRBV25-1 with TRBJ2-7; D might be TRBD1 (5 bases). The CDR3 is 15 amino acids. Trimming pared 7 bases from V and 4 bases from J, leaving 20 bases between. Germline V gene lookup returns CDR1 MGHDK and CDR2 SYGVNS.

This clonotype was observed a few times. The V gene is TRBV27, the J gene TRBJ2-1; 8 bases align to TRBD2. The CDR3 extends over 14 amino acids. The germline gives CDR1 MNHEY, CDR2 SMNVEV (reference sequence). J gave up 6 bases and V 7 bases, and 8 bases lay outside the gene matches. The CDR3, as DNA: TGTGCCAGCACCCTTAGCGGGATGGGCAATGAGCAGTTCTTC. Its translation is CASTLSGMGNEQFF.

The CDR3 is CSAHSRGRRVETQYF. The DNA of the CDR3 is TGCAGTGCCCACTCGAGAGGGCGGCGGGTGGAGACCCAGTACTTC. The J gene is TRBJ2-5, the V gene TRBV20-1; the D gene is possibly TRBD2 (5 bases). Germline V lookup: CDR1 DFQATT, CDR2 SNEGSKA (reference sequence). Trimming stripped 6 bases from V and 5 bases from J, with 22 bases between. This CDR3 spans 15 amino acids.

This clonotype was picked up many times. The genes are TRBV6-2 or TRBV6-3 and TRBJ2-1; no definite D call. The length of the CDR3 is 11 residues. V lost 6 bases to trimming and J lost 2 bases, with 2 bases between them. From germline, CDR1 is MNHEY and CDR2 SVGEGT. The DNA of the CDR3 is TGTGCCAGCAGCCCCTACAATGAGCAGTTCTTC. Encoded protein: CASSPYNEQFF.

This clonotype was seen repeatedly, ten times or more. The chain employs TRBV4-3 and TRBJ2-3, with 12 bases that match TRBD2. CDR1 and CDR2 from the germline V gene are LGHNA and YSLEER. Losses at the gene ends were 1 base for V and 6 bases for J; bases not matched to a gene: 8. This CDR3 is built from 17 residues. The CDR3, as DNA: TGCGCCAGCAGCCAAGGAGCTAGCGGGGGGGGGTCCGATACGCAGTATTTT. It is translated as CASSQGASGGGSDTQYF.

The sample holds many counts of this clonotype. The gene calls are TRBV20-1 and TRBJ2-5; no firm D call. The CDR3 has 11 residues. CDR1 is DFQATT and CDR2 is SNEGSKA in the germline V gene (reference sequence). Trimming pared 1 base from V and 4 bases from J, leaving 4 bases between. CDR3 sequence: CSARGGETQYF. CDR3 coding DNA: TGCAGTGCTAGAGGAGGAGAGACCCAGTACTTC.

This clonotype was seen only a few times. The chain links TRBV25-1 to TRBJ2-1; possibly TRBD2 for D (5 bases). Germline V gives CDR1 MGHDK, CDR2 SYGVNS. The CDR3 is 16 amino acids. Deletions cut 2 bases from V and 4 bases from J, with 15 bases between. The CDR3 is CASSESLSGNYNEQFF. Here the CDR3 DNA reads TGTGCCAGCAGTGAAAGCTTGAGCGGAAATTACAATGAGCAGTTCTTC.